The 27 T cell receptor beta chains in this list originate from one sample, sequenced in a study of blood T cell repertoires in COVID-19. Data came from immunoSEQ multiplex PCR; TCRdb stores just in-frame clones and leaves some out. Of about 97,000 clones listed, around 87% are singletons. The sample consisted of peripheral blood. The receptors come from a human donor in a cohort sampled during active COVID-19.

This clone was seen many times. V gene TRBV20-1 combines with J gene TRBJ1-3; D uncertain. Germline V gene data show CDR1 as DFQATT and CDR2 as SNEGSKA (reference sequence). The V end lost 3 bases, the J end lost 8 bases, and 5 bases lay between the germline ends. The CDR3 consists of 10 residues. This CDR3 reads CSASQDTIYF. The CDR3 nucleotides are TGCAGTGCTAGTCAGGACACCATATATTTT.

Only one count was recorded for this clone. The CDR3 region has the DNA TGTGCCAGCAGCCAAGAAGCCGGGAGGAGCTCCTACGAGCAGTACTTC. Translated, it gives CASSQEAGRSSYEQYF. The gene calls are TRBV4-2 and TRBJ2-7; 7 nucleotides align to TRBD2. The CDR3 totals 16 residues. Germline assignment: CDR1 LGHNA and CDR2 YNFKEQ. The V gene end was trimmed by 0 bases and the J gene end by 0 bases; junction bases not matched to a gene: 5.

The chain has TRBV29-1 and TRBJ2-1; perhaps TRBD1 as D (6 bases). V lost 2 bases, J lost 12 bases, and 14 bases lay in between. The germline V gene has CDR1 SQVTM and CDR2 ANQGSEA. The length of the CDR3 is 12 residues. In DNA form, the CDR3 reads TGCAGCGTTGAAAATACAGGGACCGGGCAGTTCTTC. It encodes CSVENTGTGQFF.

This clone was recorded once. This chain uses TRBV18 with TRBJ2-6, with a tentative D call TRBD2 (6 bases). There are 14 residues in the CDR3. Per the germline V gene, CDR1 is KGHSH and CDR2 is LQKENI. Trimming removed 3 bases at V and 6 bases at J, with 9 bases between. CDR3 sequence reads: CASSPGRSANVLTF. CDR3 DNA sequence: TGTGCCAGCTCACCGGGGAGGTCGGCCAACGTCCTGACTTTC.

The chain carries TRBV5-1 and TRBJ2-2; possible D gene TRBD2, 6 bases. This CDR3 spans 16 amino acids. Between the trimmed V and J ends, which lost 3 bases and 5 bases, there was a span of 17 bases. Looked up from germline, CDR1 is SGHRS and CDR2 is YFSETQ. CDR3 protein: CASSSGRGMETGELFF. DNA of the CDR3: TGCGCCAGCAGCTCGGGACGCGGGATGGAGACCGGGGAGCTGTTTTTT.

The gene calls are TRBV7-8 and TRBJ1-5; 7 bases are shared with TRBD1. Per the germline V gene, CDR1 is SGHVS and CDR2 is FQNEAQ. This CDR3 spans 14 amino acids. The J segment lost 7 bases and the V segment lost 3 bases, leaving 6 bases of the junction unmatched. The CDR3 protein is CASSFRGGRQPQHF. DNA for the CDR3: TGTGCCAGCAGCTTTCGAGGGGGCAGGCAGCCCCAGCATTTT.

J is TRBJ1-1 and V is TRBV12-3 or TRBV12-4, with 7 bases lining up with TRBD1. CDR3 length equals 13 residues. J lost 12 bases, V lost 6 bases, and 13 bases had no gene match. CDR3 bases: TGTGCCAGCAGCCGAAACAGGGGATCAGGGACTTTCTTT. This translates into CASSRNRGSGTFF.

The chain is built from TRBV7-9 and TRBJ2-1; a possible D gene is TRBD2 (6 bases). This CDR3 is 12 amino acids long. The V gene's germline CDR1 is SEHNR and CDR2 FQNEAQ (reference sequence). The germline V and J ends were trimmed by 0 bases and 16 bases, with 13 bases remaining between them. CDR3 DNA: TGTGCCAGCAGCTTAGCGGGAGGCCCTCCCTTCTTC. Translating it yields CASSLAGGPPFF.

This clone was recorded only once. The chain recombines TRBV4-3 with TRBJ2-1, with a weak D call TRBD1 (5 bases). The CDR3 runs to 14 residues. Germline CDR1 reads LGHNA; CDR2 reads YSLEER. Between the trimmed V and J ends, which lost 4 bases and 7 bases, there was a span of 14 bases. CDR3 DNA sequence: TGCGCCAGCAGCCCTATGGTGGGGCCGAATGAGCAGTTCTTC. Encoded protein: CASSPMVGPNEQFF.

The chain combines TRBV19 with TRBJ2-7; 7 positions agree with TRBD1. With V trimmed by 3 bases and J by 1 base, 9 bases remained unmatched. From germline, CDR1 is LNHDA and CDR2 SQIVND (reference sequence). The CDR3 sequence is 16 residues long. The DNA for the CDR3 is TGTGCCAGTAGTATTGCCACCGGGACAGCATCCTACGAGCAGTACTTC. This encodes CASSIATGTASYEQYF.

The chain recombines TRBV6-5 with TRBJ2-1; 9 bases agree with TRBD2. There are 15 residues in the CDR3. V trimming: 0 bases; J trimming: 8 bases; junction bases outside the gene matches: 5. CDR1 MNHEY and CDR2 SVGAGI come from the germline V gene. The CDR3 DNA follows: TGTGCCAGCAGTTACTCGATAGCGGGAGTCCATGAGCAGTTCTTC. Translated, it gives CASSYSIAGVHEQFF.

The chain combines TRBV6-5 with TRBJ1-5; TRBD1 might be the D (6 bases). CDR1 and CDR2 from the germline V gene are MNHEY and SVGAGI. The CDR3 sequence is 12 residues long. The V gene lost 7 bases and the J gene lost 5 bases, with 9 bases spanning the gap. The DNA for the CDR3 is TGTGCCAGCACGGCAGGGGATCAGCCCCAGCATTTT. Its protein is CASTAGDQPQHF.

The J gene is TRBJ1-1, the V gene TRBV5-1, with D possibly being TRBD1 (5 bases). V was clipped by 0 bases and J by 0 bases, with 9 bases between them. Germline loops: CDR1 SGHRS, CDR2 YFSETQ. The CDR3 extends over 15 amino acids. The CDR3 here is CASSLGTRVNTEAFF. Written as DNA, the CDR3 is TGCGCCAGCAGCTTGGGAACCAGGGTGAACACTGAAGCTTTCTTT.

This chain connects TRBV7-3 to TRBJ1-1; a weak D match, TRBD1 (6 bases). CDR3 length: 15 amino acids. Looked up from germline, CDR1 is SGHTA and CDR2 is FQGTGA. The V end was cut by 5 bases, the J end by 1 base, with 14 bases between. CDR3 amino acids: CASSDNRDPNTEAFF. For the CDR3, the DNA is TGTGCCAGCAGCGATAACAGGGACCCGAACACTGAAGCTTTCTTT.

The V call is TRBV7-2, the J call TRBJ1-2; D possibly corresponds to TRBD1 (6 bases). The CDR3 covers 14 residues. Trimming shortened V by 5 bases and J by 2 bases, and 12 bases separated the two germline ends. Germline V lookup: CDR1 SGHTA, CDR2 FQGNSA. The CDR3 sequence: CASSPTTGNYGYTF. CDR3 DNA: TGTGCCAGCAGCCCGACAACAGGGAACTATGGCTACACCTTC.

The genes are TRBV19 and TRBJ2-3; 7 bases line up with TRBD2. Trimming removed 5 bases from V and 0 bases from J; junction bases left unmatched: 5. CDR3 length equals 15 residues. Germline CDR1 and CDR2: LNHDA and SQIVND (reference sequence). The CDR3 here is CASSVAGESTDTQYF. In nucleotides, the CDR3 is TGTGCCAGTAGTGTGGCGGGAGAGAGCACAGATACGCAGTATTTT. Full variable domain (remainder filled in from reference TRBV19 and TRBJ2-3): DGGITQSPKYLFRKEGQNVTLSCEQNLNHDAMYWYRQDPGQGLRLIYYSQIVNDFQKGDIAEGYSVSREKKESFPLTVTSAQKNPTAFYLCASSVAGESTDTQYFGPGTRLTVL.

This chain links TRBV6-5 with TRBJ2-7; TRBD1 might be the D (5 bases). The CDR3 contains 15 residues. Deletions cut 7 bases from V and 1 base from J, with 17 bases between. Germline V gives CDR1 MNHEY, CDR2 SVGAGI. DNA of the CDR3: TGTGCCAGCATGAGCTTAGGACCAGGGTCCTACGAGCAGTACTTC. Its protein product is CASMSLGPGSYEQYF.

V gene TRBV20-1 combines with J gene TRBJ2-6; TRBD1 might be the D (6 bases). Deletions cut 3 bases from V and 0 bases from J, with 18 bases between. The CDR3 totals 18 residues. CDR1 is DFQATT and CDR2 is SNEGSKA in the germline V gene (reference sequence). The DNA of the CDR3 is TGCAGTGCTAGTCCCTCCCTGGGACACCTCTCTGGGGCCAACGTCCTGACTTTC. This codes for CSASPSLGHLSGANVLTF.

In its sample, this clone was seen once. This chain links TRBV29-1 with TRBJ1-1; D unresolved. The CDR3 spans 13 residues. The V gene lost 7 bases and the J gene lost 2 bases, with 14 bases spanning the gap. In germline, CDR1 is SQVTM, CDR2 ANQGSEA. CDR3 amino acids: CSAVGVANTEAFF. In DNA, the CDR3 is TGCAGCGCCGTCGGGGTGGCAAACACTGAAGCTTTCTTT.

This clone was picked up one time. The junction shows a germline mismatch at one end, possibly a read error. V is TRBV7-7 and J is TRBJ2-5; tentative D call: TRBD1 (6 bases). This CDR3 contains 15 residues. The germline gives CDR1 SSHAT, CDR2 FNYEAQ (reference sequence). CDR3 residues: CASSLGRGYQETQYF. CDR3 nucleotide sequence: TGTGCTAGCAGCTTAGGAAGGGGGTACCAAGAGACCCAGTACTTC.

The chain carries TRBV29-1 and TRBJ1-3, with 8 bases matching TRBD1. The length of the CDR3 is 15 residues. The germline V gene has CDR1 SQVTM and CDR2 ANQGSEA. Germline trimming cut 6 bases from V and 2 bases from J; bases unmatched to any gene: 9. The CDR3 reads CSVTGEGRTGNTIYF. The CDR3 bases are TGCAGCGTGACAGGGGAGGGTAGGACTGGAAACACCATATATTTT.

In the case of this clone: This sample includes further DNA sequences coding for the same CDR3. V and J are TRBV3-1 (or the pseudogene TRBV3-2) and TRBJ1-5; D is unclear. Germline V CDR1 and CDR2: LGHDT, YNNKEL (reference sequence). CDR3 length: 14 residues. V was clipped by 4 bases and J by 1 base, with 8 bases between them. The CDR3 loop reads CASSPRLSNQPQHF. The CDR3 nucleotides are TGTGCCAGCAGCCCCAGATTGAGCAATCAGCCCCAGCATTTT.

This CDR3 is CASSPGFGGAQETQYF. Here the CDR3 DNA reads TGTGCCAGCTCACCAGGTTTTGGCGGGGCTCAAGAGACCCAGTACTTC. The chain has TRBV18 and TRBJ2-5; the D gene is possibly TRBD2 (6 bases). This CDR3 has 16 residues. The V gene's germline CDR1 is KGHSH and CDR2 LQKENI. The V gene lost 2 bases and the J gene lost 2 bases, with 15 bases spanning the gap. Together with reference TRBV18 and TRBJ2-5, the CDR3 gives the full variable domain: NAGVMQNPRHLVRRRGQEARLRCSPMKGHSHVYWYRQLPEEGLKFMVYLQKENIIDESGMPKERFSAEFPKEGPSILRIQQVVRGDSAAYFCASSPGFGGAQETQYFGPGTRLLVL.

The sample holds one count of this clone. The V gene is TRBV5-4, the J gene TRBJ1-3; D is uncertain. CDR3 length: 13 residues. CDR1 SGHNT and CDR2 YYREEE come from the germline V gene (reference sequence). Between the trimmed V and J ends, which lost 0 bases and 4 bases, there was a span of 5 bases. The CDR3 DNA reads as TGTGCCAGCAGCTTGGCCGGGGGAAACACCATATATTTT. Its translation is CASSLAGGNTIYF.

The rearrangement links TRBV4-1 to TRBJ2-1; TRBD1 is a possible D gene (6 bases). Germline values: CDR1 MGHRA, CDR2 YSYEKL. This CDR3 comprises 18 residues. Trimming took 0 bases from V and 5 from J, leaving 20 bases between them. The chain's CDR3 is CASSQESGLVDRDNEQFF. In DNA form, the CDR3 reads TGCGCCAGCAGCCAAGAATCCGGTCTGGTGGACAGAGACAATGAGCAGTTCTTC.

The CDR3 is CASSAREGETQYF. CDR3 nucleotides: TGTGCCAGCAGCGCGAGGGAGGGGGAGACCCAGTACTTC. The rearrangement uses TRBV6-5 and TRBJ2-5; 7 nucleotides agree with TRBD2. After removal of 6 bases from V and 5 bases from J, the junction contained 6 bases not matched to a gene. The germline V gene has CDR1 MNHEY and CDR2 SVGAGI. There are 13 residues in the CDR3.

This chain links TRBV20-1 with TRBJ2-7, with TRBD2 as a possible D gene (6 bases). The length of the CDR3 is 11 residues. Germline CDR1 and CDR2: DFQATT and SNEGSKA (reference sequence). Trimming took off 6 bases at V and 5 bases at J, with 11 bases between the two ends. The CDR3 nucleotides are TGCAGTGCCCAGAGCGGGCACGAGCAGTACTTC. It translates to CSAQSGHEQYF.